The clone carrying this T cell receptor beta chain occurred a few times. TCRdb ran MiXCR on the 5' RACE reads and lists one entry per CDR3 protein. The data hold tens of thousands of distinct CDR3 sequences, with around 15% observed a single time. The CDR3 runs to 15 residues. V was trimmed by 5 bases and J by 5 bases, leaving 15 bases between them. Germline-derived CDR1 and CDR2 are MDHEN and SYDVKM. The data were taken from a study of T cells of healthy individuals. The chain carries TRBV28 and TRBJ1-4, with D possibly being TRBD1 (6 bases). The receptor comes from a human donor in good health. The CDR3 here is CASSRSGTNNEKLFF. The CDR3 DNA reads TGTGCCAGCAGTCGTTCCGGGACAAACAATGAAAAACTGTTTTTT.